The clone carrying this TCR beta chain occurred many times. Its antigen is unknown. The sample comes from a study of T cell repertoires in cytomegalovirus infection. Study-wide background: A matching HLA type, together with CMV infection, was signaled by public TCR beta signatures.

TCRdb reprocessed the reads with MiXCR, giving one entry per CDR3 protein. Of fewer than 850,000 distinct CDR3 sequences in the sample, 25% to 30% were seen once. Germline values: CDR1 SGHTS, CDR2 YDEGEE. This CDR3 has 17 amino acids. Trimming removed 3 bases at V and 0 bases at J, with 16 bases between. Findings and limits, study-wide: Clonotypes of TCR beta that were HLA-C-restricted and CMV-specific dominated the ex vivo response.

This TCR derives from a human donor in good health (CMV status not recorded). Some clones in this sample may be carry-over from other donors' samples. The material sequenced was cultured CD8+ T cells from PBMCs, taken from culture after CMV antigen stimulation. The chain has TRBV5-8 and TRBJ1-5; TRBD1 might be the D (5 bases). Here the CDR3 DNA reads TGTGCCAGCAGCTCTCGGGACTACCCCTCTAGCAATCAGCCCCAGCATTTT. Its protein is CASSSRDYPSSNQPQHF.